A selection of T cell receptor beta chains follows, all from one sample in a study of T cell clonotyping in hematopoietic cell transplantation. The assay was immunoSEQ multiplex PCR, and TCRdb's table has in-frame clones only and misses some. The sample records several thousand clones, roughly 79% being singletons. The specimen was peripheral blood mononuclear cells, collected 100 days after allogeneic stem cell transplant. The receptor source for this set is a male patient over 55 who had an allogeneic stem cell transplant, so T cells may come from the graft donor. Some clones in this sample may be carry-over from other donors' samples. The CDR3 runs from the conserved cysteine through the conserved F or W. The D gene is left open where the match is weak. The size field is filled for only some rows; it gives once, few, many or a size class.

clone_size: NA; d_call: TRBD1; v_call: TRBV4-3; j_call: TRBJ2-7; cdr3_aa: CASSHSRGREQYF; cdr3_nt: TGCGCCAGCAGCCATTCCAGGGGGCGCGAGCAGTACTTC
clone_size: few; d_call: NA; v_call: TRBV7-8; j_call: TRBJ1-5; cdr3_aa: CASAKGSPAVQPQHF; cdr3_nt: TGTGCCAGCGCAAAGGGGAGCCCTGCTGTACAGCCCCAGCATTTT
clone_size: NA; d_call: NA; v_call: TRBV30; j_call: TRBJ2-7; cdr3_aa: CAWSVKQSRGEQYF; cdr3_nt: TGTGCCTGGAGTGTGAAGCAGTCCAGAGGCGAGCAGTACTTC
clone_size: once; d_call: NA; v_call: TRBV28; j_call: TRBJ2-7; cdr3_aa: CASSPGSGRSREQYF; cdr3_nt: TGTGCCAGCAGTCCTGGCTCGGGCCGAAGTAGGGAGCAGTACTTC
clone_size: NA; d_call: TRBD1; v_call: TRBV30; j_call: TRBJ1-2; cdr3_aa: CAWSLGQGKGYTF; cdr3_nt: TGTGCCTGGAGCCTAGGACAGGGGAAAGGCTACACCTTC
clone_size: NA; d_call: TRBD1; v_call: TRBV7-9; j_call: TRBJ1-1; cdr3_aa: CASSWGQGMNTEAFF; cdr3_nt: TGTGCCAGCAGCTGGGGACAGGGAATGAACACTGAAGCTTTCTTT
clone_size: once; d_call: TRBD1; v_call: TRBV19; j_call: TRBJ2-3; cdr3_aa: CASVNDRGESSTDTQYF; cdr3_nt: TGTGCCAGTGTAAATGACAGGGGCGAATCTAGCACAGATACGCAGTATTTT
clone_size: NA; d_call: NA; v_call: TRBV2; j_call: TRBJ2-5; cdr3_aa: CASRRTAETQYF; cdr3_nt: TGTGCCAGCAGAAGGACGGCGGAGACCCAGTACTTC
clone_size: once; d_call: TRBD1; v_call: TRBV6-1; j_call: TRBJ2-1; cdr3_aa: CASSVGGGEQFF; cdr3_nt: TGTGCCAGCAGTGTAGGGGGCGGTGAGCAGTTCTTC
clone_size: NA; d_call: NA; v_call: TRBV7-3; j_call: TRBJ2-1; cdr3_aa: CASSRGSSYNEQFF; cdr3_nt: TGTGCCAGCAGCCGGGGGAGCTCCTACAATGAGCAGTTCTTC
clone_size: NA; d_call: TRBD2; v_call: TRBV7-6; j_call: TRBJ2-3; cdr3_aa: CASSAGTSGTDTQYF; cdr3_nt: TGTGCCAGCAGCGCCGGGACTAGCGGCACAGATACGCAGTATTTT
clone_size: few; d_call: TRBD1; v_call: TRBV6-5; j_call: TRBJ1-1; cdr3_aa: CASSPYPTGRTEAFF; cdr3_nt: TGTGCCAGCAGCCCCTACCCGACAGGGAGGACTGAAGCTTTCTTT
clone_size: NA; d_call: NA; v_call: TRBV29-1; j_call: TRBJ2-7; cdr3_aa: CSVEVSPQGRSYEQYF; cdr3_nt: TGCAGCGTTGAAGTATCACCACAGGGTAGGTCCTACGAGCAGTACTTC
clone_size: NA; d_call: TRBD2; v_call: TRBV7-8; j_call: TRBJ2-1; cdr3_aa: CASSLRLAGLNEQFF; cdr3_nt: TGTGCCAGCAGCTTAAGACTAGCGGGACTGAATGAGCAGTTCTTC
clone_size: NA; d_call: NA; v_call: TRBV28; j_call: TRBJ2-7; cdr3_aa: CASSLRDEQYF; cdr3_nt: TGTGCCAGCAGTTTAAGGGACGAGCAGTACTTC
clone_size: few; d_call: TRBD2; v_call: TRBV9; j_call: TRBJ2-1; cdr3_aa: CASSSRTRTSYNEQFF; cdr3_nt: TGTGCCAGCAGCTCTCGGACTAGAACCTCCTACAATGAGCAGTTCTTC
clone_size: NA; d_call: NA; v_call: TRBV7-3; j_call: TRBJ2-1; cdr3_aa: CASSSPGLYNEQFF; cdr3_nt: TGTGCCAGCAGCTCCCCCGGTCTCTACAATGAGCAGTTCTTC
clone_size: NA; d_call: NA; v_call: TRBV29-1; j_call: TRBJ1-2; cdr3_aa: CSVPGLGVNYGYTF; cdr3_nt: TGCAGCGTTCCAGGGTTAGGAGTTAACTATGGCTACACCTTC
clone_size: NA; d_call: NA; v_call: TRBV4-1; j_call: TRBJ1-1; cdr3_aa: CASKKTGRNAEAFF; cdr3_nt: TGCGCCAGCAAGAAGACAGGCCGAAACGCGGAAGCTTTCTTT
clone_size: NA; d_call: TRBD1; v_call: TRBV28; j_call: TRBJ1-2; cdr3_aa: CASSLERGLGYTF; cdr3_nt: TGTGCCAGCAGTTTGGAGAGGGGGCTTGGCTACACCTTC
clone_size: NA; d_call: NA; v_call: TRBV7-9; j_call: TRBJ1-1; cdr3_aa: CASSLGVAEAFF; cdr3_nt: TGTGCCAGCAGCTTGGGAGTCGCTGAAGCTTTCTTT
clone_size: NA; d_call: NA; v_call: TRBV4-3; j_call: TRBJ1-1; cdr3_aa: CASSQAGNTEAFF; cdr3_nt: TGCGCCAGCAGCCAAGCCGGCAACACTGAAGCTTTCTTT
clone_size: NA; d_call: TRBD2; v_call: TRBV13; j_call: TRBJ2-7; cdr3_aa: CASRFRLAGGEQYF; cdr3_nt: TGTGCCAGCAGATTCCGACTAGCGGGAGGAGAGCAGTACTTC
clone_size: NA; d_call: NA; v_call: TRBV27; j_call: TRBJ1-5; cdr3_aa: CASSLEGNPYQPQHF; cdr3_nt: TGTGCCAGCAGTTTGGAAGGGAACCCTTATCAGCCCCAGCATTTT
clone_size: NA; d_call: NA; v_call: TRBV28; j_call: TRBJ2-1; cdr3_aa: CASSARTRGINEQFF; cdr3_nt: TGTGCCAGCAGTGCGCGGACTCGGGGGATCAATGAGCAGTTCTTC
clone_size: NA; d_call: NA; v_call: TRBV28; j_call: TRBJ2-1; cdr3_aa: CASRGSSYNEQFF; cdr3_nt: TGTGCCAGCAGAGGGAGCTCCTACAATGAGCAGTTCTTC
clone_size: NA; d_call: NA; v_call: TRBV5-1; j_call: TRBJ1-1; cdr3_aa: CASSFTPGHMNTEAFF; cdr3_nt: TGCGCCAGCAGCTTCACACCGGGACACATGAACACTGAAGCTTTCTTT
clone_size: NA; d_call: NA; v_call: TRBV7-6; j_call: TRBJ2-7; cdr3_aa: CASSTGGRDSWNSLTGSYEQYF; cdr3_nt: TGTGCCAGCAGCACCGGTGGAAGAGACAGTTGGAACAGCTTGACGGGATCCTACGAGCAGTACTTC
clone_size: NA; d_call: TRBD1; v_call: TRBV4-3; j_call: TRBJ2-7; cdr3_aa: CASSRSQGGEQYF; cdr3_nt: TGCGCCAGCAGCCGATCACAGGGGGGCGAGCAGTACTTC
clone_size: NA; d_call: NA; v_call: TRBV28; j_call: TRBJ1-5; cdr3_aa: CASYRGYSNQPQHF; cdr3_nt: TGTGCTTCCTATCGTGGATACAGCAATCAGCCCCAGCATTTT
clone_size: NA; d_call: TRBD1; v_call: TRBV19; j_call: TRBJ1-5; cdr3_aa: CASTPDRVRQPQHF; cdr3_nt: TGTGCCAGTACCCCGGACAGGGTCAGGCAGCCCCAGCATTTT
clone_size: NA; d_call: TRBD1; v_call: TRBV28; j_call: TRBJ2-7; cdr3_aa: CASSPRQGAYEQYF; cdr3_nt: TGTGCCAGCAGTCCCCGACAGGGAGCCTACGAGCAGTACTTC
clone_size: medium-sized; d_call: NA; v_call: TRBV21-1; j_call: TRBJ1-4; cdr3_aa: CARGGVGTNEKLFF; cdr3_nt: TGTGCCAGAGGGGGGGTCGGAACTAATGAAAAACTGTTTTTT
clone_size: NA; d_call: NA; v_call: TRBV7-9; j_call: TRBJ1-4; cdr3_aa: CASNSQPAGSSKLFF; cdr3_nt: TGTGCCAGCAACTCCCAACCGGCAGGGTCCAGTAAACTGTTTTTT